The subject of this entry is one TCR beta chain. The sample is drawn from a study of blood T cell repertoires in COVID-19. Study-wide background: Spain, Italy and the United States supplied samples that represented acute and convalescent COVID-19. PBMCs, B-cell-depleted T cells, or T cells provided the cDNA or gDNA that made up the material.

Original methodology: Amplifying reference gene primers gave estimates of nucleated cell counts. The data were produced by immunoSEQ multiplex PCR, yet TCRdb's version contains in-frame clones alone and is incomplete. The D gene and trimming were derived from the DNA, and the V and J assignments and clone size from that table. Among 110,000 to 150,000 clones, approximately 85% were seen once, and the ten largest hold 2.5% to 3%. This clonotype was obtained from a man aged 45-65 years with acute or convalescent COVID-19. The sample comprised peripheral blood.

CDR3 in DNA: TGTGCCAGCAGCTCCCAGGACAGGGCTGAAAAACTGTTTTTT. Its translation: CASSSQDRAEKLFF. The chain recombines TRBV6-2 or TRBV6-3 with TRBJ1-4, with TRBD1 matching 8 bases. The CDR3 is made up of 14 amino acids. In germline, CDR1 is MNHEY, CDR2 SVGEGT. Trimming cost V 6 bases and J 7 bases; bases outside gene matches: 7.